The T cell receptor (beta chain) described here comes from a study of shared clonotypes between healthy human individuals. The V end was cut by 5 bases, the J end by 4 bases, with 12 bases between. CDR1 SEHNR and CDR2 FQNEAQ come from the germline V gene (reference sequence). This CDR3 contains 14 residues. The data were produced by immunoSEQ multiplex PCR, yet TCRdb's version contains in-frame clones alone and is incomplete. Of millions of clones detected, around 94% appear once; the ten largest clones hold under 0.15%. This TCR was recovered from a young man in good health. This chain links TRBV7-9 with TRBJ2-1; D remains unclear. The sequenced sample consisted of naive CD4+ T cells sorted from blood. Subset reported: CD45RA+ positively selected. CDR3 nucleotide sequence: TGTGCCAGCAGCGTAGTCCTTGGATACAATGAGCAGTTCTTC. It translates to CASSVVLGYNEQFF.